This TCR beta chain came from a study of Ad26.COV2.S vaccination and SARS-CoV-2 variants. A few counts support this clone. The sample's treatment: some 20 received Ad26.COV2.S at low or high dose, single or two shots; about 5 received placebo; per-sample allocation not given. The investigators took samples on day 63 after the first vaccine or placebo injection. Sequencing used immunoSEQ multiplex PCR; TCRdb keeps in-frame clones, though not all of them. The top ten hold 12% of the sample, which has fewer than 500,000 clones, 80% to 95% seen once. Germline V CDR1 and CDR2: SGHDN, FVKESK. CDR3 size: 17 residues. The trim removed 2 bases at V and 2 bases at J, leaving 10 bases unmatched.

The V and J genes are TRBV14 and TRBJ2-7; 9 bases map to TRBD1. This material consisted of peripheral blood, taken in a trial of Ad26.COV2.S vaccine versus placebo. This sequence originates from a person aged 18-65 years who received the Ad26.COV2.S COVID-19 vaccine or a placebo. CDR3 in amino acids: CASSQTPGTGFPYEQYF. In nucleotides, the CDR3 is TGTGCCAGCAGCCAAACCCCCGGGACAGGGTTTCCCTACGAGCAGTACTTC.